This paragraph covers one T cell receptor beta chain sequence. Its antigen remains unidentified. The data originate from a study of T cell repertoires in cytomegalovirus infection. TCRdb fed the reads into MiXCR, producing one record per CDR3 protein. The data show under 150,000 distinct CDR3 sequences, around 30% seen once. Study-level findings and limits: HLA-C-restricted CMV-specific TCR beta clonotypes were dominant in the ex vivo response.

V trimming: 2 bases; J trimming: 10 bases; junction bases outside the gene matches: 6. Germline CDR1 is SGHKS and CDR2 is YYEKEE (reference sequence). This CDR3 is 15 amino acids long. The sample was CD8+ T cells from cultured PBMCs, taken from culture after CMV antigen stimulation. This clonotype was obtained from a human donor in good health (CMV status not recorded). Some clones in this sample may be carry-over from other donors' samples. This sequence joins TRBV5-5 and TRBJ2-1; 13 bases match TRBD2. As DNA, the CDR3 is TGTGCCAGCAGCTTAGGACTAGCGGGGGCTGGCGAGCAGTTCTTC. Its protein is CASSLGLAGAGEQFF.